The sequence of this TCR beta chain was determined in a study of identical twins (dated by TCRdb to the mid-2010s). Describing the broader study: TCR alpha and beta repertoires from monozygotic twins, unrelated adults of various ages and cord blood were deep-sequenced to test whether fetal clonotypes persist. To rule out contamination, replicate twin experiments were performed at different times with different library preparation protocols.

The method behind the library was 5' RACE. The reads were generated on an Illumina HiSeq 2000. A universal primer binding site was introduced by template switching, and a unique molecular identifier was present in the final cDNA, enabling accurate counting of TCR cDNA molecules. Specific primers in the conserved constant-segment region were used to synthesize first-strand cDNA for the TCR alpha and beta chains. To control for contamination, each cDNA library was double barcoded with a SMART-Mk sample barcode plus Illumina barcodes. TruSeq adapter sequences along with Illumina sample barcodes were introduced in two successive PCR steps. TCR alpha and beta cDNA libraries were sequenced on the Illumina HiSeq platform with custom primers. The published analysis was carried out like this. MiGEC processed the raw reads to extract unique molecular identifiers, while MiXCR was used to determine the CDR3 positions. For each individual, recombination models were inferred using an EM algorithm with the repgenHMM and IGoR tools. The tcR package in R was used for shared clonotype analysis, with sharing normalized by the product of cloneset sizes. Out-of-frame nonproductive sequences were analyzed to study raw recombination free of thymic and clonal selection effects. TCRdb reran the public reads through fastp at Q25 and MiXCR, keeping productive beta chains. Merged by CDR3 protein, the rows form single entries marked with the most common genes and DNA. These V and J calls originate from TCRdb's pipeline instead of the authors' own analysis. This sample has some 690,000 distinct CDR3 sequences in its table, and 21% of those were observed once. Jointly, the top ten make up about 4.3% of the sample.

The table lists this clonotype with many counts. Its antigen has not been determined. Per-nucleotide qualities are absent, and no much larger clonotype sits a single base away. The investigation overall reported the following: Fewer insertions were carried by abundant cord blood beta clonotypes; a weaker similar trend was observed in young adult naive repertoires, while no such trend was observed in memory repertoires. In beta out-of-frame sequences, excess twin sharing was weaker, because having fewer shared sequences lowered the signal-to-noise ratio. Out-of-frame TCR alpha sequences shared between twins showed an excess of low generation-probability sequences compared with coincidental sharing between unrelated individuals. Invariant T cells such as MAIT and iNKT could partly confound zero-insertion analyses, though diverse VJ usage argued against this for most clonotypes. Out-of-frame TCR alpha sharing in monozygotic twins was systematically underestimated by recombination models, whereas sharing between unrelated individuals was in agreement with the recombination models. Because the same donors could not be followed over many years, the conclusions depended on cross-sectional statistical analysis.

CDR1 DFQATT and CDR2 SNEGSKA are derived from the germline V gene (reference sequence). V trim: 3 bases; J trim: 2 bases; unmatched bases: 3. From cysteine to phenylalanine, the CDR3 is 13 amino acids long. Only the CDR3 DNA stays, 39 bases, in frame from base 1. All donors were healthy Caucasians. The twin cohort comprised three pairs of female monozygotic twins, all aged about 18 to 30 years. The RNA used for TCR libraries was isolated from peripheral blood mononuclear cells. These data also featured in a second study, about T cells expressing NK-cell markers. Reported in the second study: In sorted CD3+CD56+NKG2C+, CD3+CD56+NKG2C- and CD3+CD56-NKG2C+ T-cell subsets from 7 or 8 donors, TCR beta-chain repertoires were profiled. Among the eight sequenced donors, only one was HCMV-seronegative, while the other seven were HCMV-seropositive. In several experiments an anti-gammadeltaTCR antibody was added to restrict sorting to alphabetaTCR-expressing T cells. For several donors, the dominant CD3+CD56+NKG2C+ clonotypes were among the top 10 CD8+ clonotypes and accounted for roughly 1.0-7.5% of CD8+ T cells. Those dominant clonotypes were again the most abundant among CD3+CD56-NKG2C+ cells in a few donors, at roughly 28.3-60.1%. Whether the expanded NKG2C-expressing T cell clones were specific for HCMV antigens remained unclear. Randomly selected healthy volunteers, three men and five women, were used as the eight sequenced donors. To determine HCMV serostatus, a commercial ELISA kit was used to detect HCMV-specific IgG in serum. For a handful of donors, bulk peripheral blood T-cell repertoires were also sequenced from unsorted PBMC. MIGEC handled demultiplexing of the reads and grouping by UMI, while MiTCR was used to assemble and quantify clonotypes. Only TCR cDNA sequences supported by at least two reads were kept to exclude erroneous sequences. Downstream repertoire analysis used the tcR package, and clonotypes were matched across fractions by CDR3 nucleotide sequence plus V segment. Antigen specificity was annotated against VDJdb with VDJmatch, allowing one amino acid substitution in CDR3.

Sequencing was done on a sample of PBMCs. The TCR was taken from a woman in her late teens or twenties in good health. The V gene is TRBV20-1 and the J gene is TRBJ1-2; TRBD1 agrees with 7 junctional bases. Here the CDR3 is given as CSASGTENYGYTF. The DNA sequence is TGCAGTGCTAGCGGGACAGAAAACTATGGCTACACCTTC.